Shown below are 15 T cell receptor beta chains from a single sample sequenced in a study of T cells in Graves' hyperthyroidism and ophthalmopathy (dated by TCRdb to about 2019). Library generation was performed with multiplex PCR. The data were produced on an Illumina HiSeq 2000. The TCR beta CDR3 regions were amplified from the RNA transcripts. The TCR CDR3 was subjected to a first round of RT-PCR using the HTBI primer set and the Qiagen OneStep RT-PCR kit. TCRdb itself trimmed the public reads at Q25 with fastp, ran MiXCR and retained productive beta chains. When rows share a CDR3 protein, they turn into one entry using the most common DNA and genes. The sample contains a few hundred thousand distinct CDR3 sequences, roughly 15% of them found a single time. 34% of the sample is taken by the ten largest. The sample comprised blood. All receptors come from a woman between 40 and 55 years old with Graves' ophthalmopathy.

The J gene is TRBJ1-6, the V gene TRBV20-1; the D is unclear. The V gene's germline CDR1 is DFQATT and CDR2 SNEGSKA (reference sequence). This CDR3 has 13 amino acids. V lost 0 bases, J lost 9 bases, and 9 bases lay in between. The CDR3 spells CSARDLSLSPLHF. CDR3 bases: TGCAGTGCTAGAGATCTTTCACTTTCACCCCTCCACTTT.

There are many counts of this clonotype. This chain connects TRBV20-1 to TRBJ2-1; the match to TRBD2 covers 10 bases. CDR1 is DFQATT and CDR2 is SNEGSKA in the germline V gene (reference sequence). Trimming removed 6 bases from V and 3 bases from J; junction bases left unmatched: 11. The CDR3 contains 16 residues. CDR3 in amino acids: CSANRLAGKDYNEQFF. Here the CDR3 DNA reads TGCAGTGCCAATAGACTAGCGGGCAAGGACTACAATGAGCAGTTCTTC.

V usage is TRBV20-1 and J usage is TRBJ2-1; D is perhaps TRBD2 (5 bases). This CDR3 region has 12 residues. V was cut by 6 bases and J by 4 bases, with 10 bases left in between. CDR1 and CDR2 (germline): DFQATT, SNEGSKA (reference sequence). CDR3 region: CSAWRTYNEQFF. The CDR3 DNA follows: TGCAGTGCCTGGAGGACTTACAATGAGCAGTTCTTC.

This clonotype was seen repeatedly, ten times or more. The chain links TRBV6-1 to TRBJ1-1; D perhaps matches TRBD1 (5 bases). Germline V gene data show CDR1 as MNHNS and CDR2 as SASEGT. Trimming took off 6 bases at V and 1 base at J, with 9 bases between the two ends. CDR3 length: 13 residues. This chain's CDR3 is CASRGAGNTEAFF. CDR3 nucleotides: TGTGCCAGCAGAGGGGCTGGGAACACTGAAGCTTTCTTT.

This clonotype came up many times. V is TRBV6-6 and J is TRBJ2-5; tentatively, D is TRBD1 (6 bases). This CDR3 region has 17 residues. Per germline, CDR1 MNHNY and CDR2 SVGAGI (reference sequence). The V end lost 2 bases, the J end lost 7 bases, and 23 bases lay between the germline ends. The DNA of the CDR3 is TGTGCCAGCAGTTACACTCCGGGCAGGGGATTATTGGGGACCCAGTACTTC. Its translation: CASSYTPGRGLLGTQYF.

This clonotype was detected ten times or more. The chain uses TRBV7-9 and TRBJ2-7; 9 bases match TRBD2. V gave up 5 bases and J gave up 3 bases; unmatched junction bases: 5. CDR3 length: 14 amino acids. CDR1 is SEHNR and CDR2 is FQNEAQ in the germline V gene (reference sequence). CDR3 nucleotides: TGTGCCAGCAGCGTTACTAGCGGGTACTACGAGCAGTACTTC. Translating gives CASSVTSGYYEQYF.

This clonotype occurred many times. V usage is TRBV7-8 and J usage is TRBJ2-1, with TRBD1 matching over 7 bases. The CDR3 has 15 amino acids. The J segment lost 2 bases and the V segment lost 6 bases, leaving 7 bases of the junction unmatched. Germline V lookup: CDR1 SGHVS, CDR2 FQNEAQ. CDR3 in amino acids: CASRGDRAPYNEQFF. In DNA, the CDR3 is TGTGCCAGCAGGGGAGACAGGGCCCCCTACAATGAGCAGTTCTTC.

This clonotype was seen many times. The chain couples TRBV6-5 to TRBJ2-3; 9 positions match TRBD1. The CDR3 covers 15 residues. Germline V gene sequence: CDR1 MNHEY, CDR2 SVGAGI. Germline trimming cut 6 bases from V and 2 bases from J; bases unmatched to any gene: 6. The CDR3 spells CASSTGQGHTDTQYF. DNA for the CDR3: TGTGCCAGCAGCACGGGACAGGGACACACAGATACGCAGTATTTT.

This clonotype was counted at least ten times. The chain employs TRBV10-3 and TRBJ1-6; D gene uncertain. The germline V gene has CDR1 ENHRY and CDR2 SYGVKD. This CDR3 has 16 amino acids. Trimming shortened V by 8 bases and J by 0 bases, and 14 bases separated the two germline ends. CDR3 sequence reads: CAILVAVNSYNSPLHF. CDR3 nucleotides: TGTGCCATCTTGGTAGCAGTCAACTCCTATAATTCACCCCTCCACTTT.

Many counts were recorded for this clonotype. The rearrangement uses TRBV12-3 or TRBV12-4 and TRBJ2-5, with no clear D. This CDR3 has 15 amino acids. V shed 0 bases and J shed 2 bases, with 10 bases lying between them. The CDR3 DNA is TGTGCCAGCAGTTTAGCGCGGCTTATACAAGAGACCCAGTACTTC. It encodes CASSLARLIQETQYF.

The chain is built from TRBV28 and TRBJ2-7; TRBD1 matches 8 bases. The J segment lost 5 bases and the V segment lost 6 bases, leaving 6 bases of the junction unmatched. This CDR3 is built from 13 residues. From germline, CDR1 is MDHEN and CDR2 SYDVKM. The CDR3 protein is CASSSGQGDEQYF. The CDR3 bases are TGTGCCAGCAGCTCCGGACAGGGTGACGAGCAGTACTTC.

This clonotype was recorded many times. The chain couples TRBV11-2 to TRBJ2-7; weak D call: TRBD2 (7 bases). In germline, CDR1 is SGHAT, CDR2 FQNNGV. The germline V and J ends were trimmed by 5 bases and 7 bases, with 24 bases remaining between them. This CDR3 is 16 amino acids long. The CDR3 nucleotides are TGTGCCAGCAGCCCCCTCGCGAGGGGGGGCCCGCTTGAGCAGTACTTC. Translating gives CASSPLARGGPLEQYF.

The chain is built from TRBV5-4 and TRBJ1-1, with TRBD1 as a possible D gene (5 bases). With 7 bases removed from V and 4 bases from J, the gap between germline ends came to 20 bases. This CDR3 has 15 amino acids. Germline-derived CDR1 and CDR2 are SGHNT and YYREEE (reference sequence). In nucleotides, the CDR3 is TGTGCCAGCGGGAGGGGCATCGTAGAAACCACTGAAGCTTTCTTT. It specifies CASGRGIVETTEAFF.

This clonotype was picked up a small number of times. The chain carries TRBV2 and TRBJ2-2; TRBD1 matches 8 bases. The length of the CDR3 is 14 residues. Germline-derived CDR1 and CDR2 are SNHLY and FYNNEI. The V and J ends lost 7 bases and 3 bases, in that order; junction bases with no gene match: 4. CDR3 amino acids: CASKTDRDTGELFF. The DNA for the CDR3 is TGTGCCAGCAAAACGGACAGGGACACCGGGGAGCTGTTTTTT.

This clonotype was counted at least ten times. V is TRBV9 and J is TRBJ2-5, with a weak D call TRBD1 (5 bases). The V end was cut by 0 bases, the J end by 2 bases, with 5 bases between. Per germline, CDR1 SGDLS and CDR2 YYNGEE. The CDR3 has 13 residues. CDR3 DNA: TGTGCCAGCAGCGTAGGGACACAAGAGACCCAGTACTTC. It specifies CASSVGTQETQYF.